A single sample is the source of the 18 T cell receptor beta chains below, sequenced in a study of Tregs in tolerant kidney transplant recipients. Produced via immunoSEQ multiplex PCR; TCRdb's table is partial and in-frame only. Here the sample spans approximately 99,000 clones, roughly 89% being singletons. This sample comprised CD4+ T cells from blood, obtained before the transplant. Receptors originate from a human donor who received a combined kidney and bone marrow transplant.

The chain links TRBV2 to TRBJ2-1; 10 positions match TRBD2. The CDR3 sequence is 17 residues long. Germline CDR1 and CDR2: SNHLY and FYNNEI. V was pared by 3 bases and J by 1 base, with 6 bases of the junction left unmatched. CDR3 DNA sequence: TGTGCCAGCAGTGATGCGATAGCGGGAGGTTCCTACAATGAGCAGTTCTTC. The encoded protein is CASSDAIAGGSYNEQFF.

The chain joins TRBV7-2 to TRBJ2-4; D might be TRBD2 (6 bases). Germline V gene sequence: CDR1 SGHTA, CDR2 FQGNSA. This CDR3 spans 15 amino acids. V lost 4 bases to trimming and J lost 8 bases, with 18 bases between them. The CDR3 DNA follows: TGTGCCAGCAGCTCCGCGGGGACCCTAAGGGACATTCAGTACTTC. Translated, it gives CASSSAGTLRDIQYF.

This rearrangement joins TRBV5-1 to TRBJ1-2, with D unclear. This CDR3 contains 13 residues. V gave up 4 bases and J gave up 0 bases, with 7 bases separating them. Germline loops: CDR1 SGHRS, CDR2 YFSETQ. CDR3 DNA: TGCGCCAGCAGCGCGGGGTCTAACTATGGCTACACCTTC. Amino acid sequence: CASSAGSNYGYTF.

The genes are TRBV5-4 and TRBJ2-1, with 11 bases aligning to TRBD2. After removal of 6 bases from V and 4 bases from J, the junction contained 6 bases not matched to a gene. CDR3 length: 15 amino acids. Germline V gives CDR1 SGHNT, CDR2 YYREEE (reference sequence). DNA of the CDR3: TGTGCCAGCACATTAGCGGGGGGGCTTTACAATGAGCAGTTCTTC. It is translated as CASTLAGGLYNEQFF.

This chain connects TRBV9 to TRBJ1-1, with TRBD1 matching 7 bases. V shed 0 bases, J shed 5 bases, and the junction held 1 base outside the gene matches. Germline CDR1 SGDLS, CDR2 YYNGEE. This CDR3 spans 13 amino acids. Written as DNA, the CDR3 is TGTGCCAGCAGCGTAGAGGGGGCGACTGAAGCTTTCTTT. This encodes CASSVEGATEAFF.

The rearrangement links TRBV27 to TRBJ2-1; D remains ambiguous. The germline V gene encodes CDR1 MNHEY and CDR2 SMNVEV (reference sequence). The CDR3 extends over 12 amino acids. Trimming stripped 4 bases from V and 9 bases from J, with 10 bases between. Here the CDR3 reads CASSYKTGEQFF. The CDR3 DNA reads TGTGCCAGCAGTTATAAAACGGGTGAGCAGTTCTTC.

V usage is TRBV5-1 and J usage is TRBJ2-3; maybe TRBD2 (6 bases). Trimming took off 9 bases at V and 1 base at J, with 12 bases between the two ends. Germline V gene lookup returns CDR1 SGHRS and CDR2 YFSETQ. The CDR3 length is 13 residues. CDR3 coding DNA: TGCGCCACTGGGGAGGTAGGCACAGATACGCAGTATTTT. This codes for CATGEVGTDTQYF.

This clone was seen only a few times. The chain is built from TRBV4-1 and TRBJ1-4, with 10 bases aligning to TRBD1. The ends lost 0 bases at V and 8 bases at J; junction bases unmatched: 9. The CDR3 consists of 17 residues. Germline V CDR1 and CDR2: MGHRA, YSYEKL. The CDR3 spells CASSQDHLGQGWEKLFF. CDR3 nucleotide sequence: TGCGCCAGCAGCCAAGATCATCTGGGACAGGGGTGGGAAAAACTGTTTTTT.

The rearrangement links TRBV23-1 to TRBJ2-1, with TRBD2 matching over 10 bases. TRBV23-1 is treated as an ORF (open reading frame) with a function not yet certain. The J segment lost 5 bases and the V segment lost 0 bases, leaving 13 bases of the junction unmatched. This CDR3 has 19 amino acids. CDR3 sequence reads: CASSQSRAGGPLLDNEQFF. Written as DNA, the CDR3 is TGCGCCAGCAGTCAATCAAGAGCGGGAGGGCCCTTGTTAGACAATGAGCAGTTCTTC.

This clone was seen only once. The chain employs TRBV6-5 and TRBJ2-1; TRBD2 aligns across 8 bases. CDR3 length: 16 residues. The junction had 4 bases not matched to a gene; V was cut back by 0 bases and J by 3 bases. Germline loops: CDR1 MNHEY, CDR2 SVGAGI. CDR3 amino acids: CASSYSGLAGYNEQFF. In nucleotides, the CDR3 is TGTGCCAGCAGTTACTCGGGGCTAGCGGGCTACAATGAGCAGTTCTTC.

The rearrangement links TRBV29-1 to TRBJ1-2; 8 bases are a match to TRBD1. J lost 8 bases, V lost 4 bases, and 6 bases had no gene match. The germline CDR1 and CDR2 sequences are SQVTM and ANQGSEA. The CDR3 runs to 12 residues. The CDR3, as DNA: TGCAGCGTTGTGCAGGGGGCGCGGGGCTACACCTTC. It codes for CSVVQGARGYTF.

This clone was seen once. The gene calls are TRBV27 and TRBJ2-2, with TRBD2 as a possible D gene (6 bases). CDR3 length equals 15 residues. CDR1 MNHEY and CDR2 SMNVEV come from the germline V gene (reference sequence). Trimming stripped 5 bases from V and 3 bases from J, with 13 bases between. The CDR3 reads CASSQGLRDTGELFF. The CDR3, as DNA: TGTGCCAGCAGTCAGGGACTGAGAGACACCGGGGAGCTGTTTTTT.

This chain connects TRBV9 to TRBJ2-3; TRBD2 agrees at 11 bases. The CDR3 totals 16 residues. V lost 4 bases and J lost 0; bases outside the gene matches: 4. The germline gives CDR1 SGDLS, CDR2 YYNGEE. CDR3: CASSPGTSGSTDTQYF. The CDR3 DNA reads TGTGCCAGCAGCCCTGGGACTAGCGGAAGCACAGATACGCAGTATTTT.

The chain couples TRBV25-1 to TRBJ2-3; 8 nucleotides line up with TRBD1. The CDR3 contains 17 residues. CDR1 is MGHDK and CDR2 is SYGVNS in the germline V gene. Trimming removed 4 bases from V and 2 bases from J; junction bases left unmatched: 11. This chain's CDR3 is CASSARQGKGPTDTQYF. As DNA, the CDR3 is TGTGCCAGCAGTGCGCGACAGGGGAAGGGGCCCACAGATACGCAGTATTTT. Full variable domain (rest looked up from reference TRBV25-1 and TRBJ2-3): EADIYQTPRYLVIGTGKKITLECSQTMGHDKMYWYQQDPGMELHLIHYSYGVNSTEKGDLSSESTVSRIRTEHFPLTLESARPSHTSQYLCASSARQGKGPTDTQYFGPGTRLTVL.

Only one count was recorded for this clone. This sequence joins TRBV7-2 and TRBJ2-5; 13 nucleotides line up with TRBD2. From germline, CDR1 is SGHTA and CDR2 FQGNSA. V gave up 6 bases and J gave up 5 bases; unmatched junction bases: 9. CDR3 length equals 16 residues. The CDR3 DNA follows: TGTGCCAGCAGTAAACTGGGACTAGCGGGGTCCGAGACCCAGTACTTC. Translated: CASSKLGLAGSETQYF. The full variable domain, rest sourced from reference TRBV7-2 and TRBJ2-5, is GAGVSQSPSNKVTEKGKDVELRCDPISGHTALYWYRQSLGQGLEFLIYFQGNSAPDKSGLPSDRFSAERTGGSVSTLTIQRTQQEDSAVYLCASSKLGLAGSETQYFGPGTRLLVL.

This clone was detected only once. The rearrangement links TRBV5-1 to TRBJ2-2, with D tentatively TRBD1 (7 bases). The CDR3 spans 16 residues. The V gene's germline CDR1 is SGHRS and CDR2 YFSETQ. V lost 0 bases and J lost 4, with 13 bases in between. Here the CDR3 reads CASSLVPGDSTGELFF. CDR3 nucleotide sequence: TGCGCCAGCAGCTTGGTCCCGGGGGACAGCACCGGGGAGCTGTTTTTT. Full variable domain (rest looked up from reference TRBV5-1 and TRBJ2-2): KAGVTQTPRYLIKTRGQQVTLSCSPISGHRSVSWYQQTPGQGLQFLFEYFSETQRNKGNFPGRFSGRQFSNSRSEMNVSTLELGDSALYLCASSLVPGDSTGELFFGEGSRLTVL.

The chain uses TRBV18 and TRBJ1-1; no clear D. V was shortened by 6 bases and J by 0 bases, with 8 bases between the two germline ends. Germline V gene data show CDR1 as KGHSH and CDR2 as LQKENI. CDR3 length: 13 amino acids. This chain's CDR3 is CASSLQVNTEAFF. CDR3 DNA sequence: TGTGCCAGCTCCCTTCAGGTGAACACTGAAGCTTTCTTT.

In DNA form, the CDR3 reads TGTGCCAGTAGTAGAGACAGGGGACCTCCGGAAAAACTGTTTTTT. It is translated as CASSRDRGPPEKLFF. The rearrangement links TRBV19 to TRBJ1-4; 8 bases are shared with TRBD1. The germline CDR1 and CDR2 sequences are LNHDA and SQIVND (reference sequence). This CDR3 has 15 residues. V was clipped by 4 bases and J by 8 bases; unmatched bases: 9.